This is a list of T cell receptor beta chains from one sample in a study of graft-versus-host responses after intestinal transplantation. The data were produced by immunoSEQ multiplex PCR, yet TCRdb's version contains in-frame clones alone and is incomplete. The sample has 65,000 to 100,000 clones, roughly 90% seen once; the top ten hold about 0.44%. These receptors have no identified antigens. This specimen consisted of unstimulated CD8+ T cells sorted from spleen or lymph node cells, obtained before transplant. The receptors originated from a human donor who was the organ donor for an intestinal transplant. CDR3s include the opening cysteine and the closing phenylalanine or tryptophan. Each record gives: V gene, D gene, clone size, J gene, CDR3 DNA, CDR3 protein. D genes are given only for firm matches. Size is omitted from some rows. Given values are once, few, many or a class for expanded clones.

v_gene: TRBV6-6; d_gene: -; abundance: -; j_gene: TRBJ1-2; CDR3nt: TGTGCCAGCAGTCCCGGGACATTTTATGGCTACACCTTC; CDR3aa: CASSPGTFYGYTF
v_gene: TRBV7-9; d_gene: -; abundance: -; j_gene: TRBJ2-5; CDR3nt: TGTGCCAGCAGCGCGCCTCAAGAGACCCAGTACTTC; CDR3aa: CASSAPQETQYF
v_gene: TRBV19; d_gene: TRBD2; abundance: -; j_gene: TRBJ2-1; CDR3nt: TGTGCCAGTAGTGTACCGCAGCGGGGGCTCTCCTACAATGAGCAGTTCTTC; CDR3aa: CASSVPQRGLSYNEQFF
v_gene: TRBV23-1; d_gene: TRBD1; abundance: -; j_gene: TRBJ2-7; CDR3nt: TGCGCCAGCAGTCAATGGGGACAGGGGCCCTACGAGCAGTACTTC; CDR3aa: CASSQWGQGPYEQYF
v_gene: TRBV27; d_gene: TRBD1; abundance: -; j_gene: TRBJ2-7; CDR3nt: TGTGCCAGCAGTTCCGGGACAGCCTACTCCTACGAGCAGTACTTC; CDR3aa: CASSSGTAYSYEQYF
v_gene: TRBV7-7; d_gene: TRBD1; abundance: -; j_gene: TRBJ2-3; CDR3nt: TGTGCTAGCAGCTTATGGACAGGGACGATGGATACGCAGTATTTT; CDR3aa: CASSLWTGTMDTQYF
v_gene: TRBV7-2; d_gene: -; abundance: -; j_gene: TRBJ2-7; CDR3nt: TGTGCCAGCAGCCTCGGGGGTTCCGAGCAGTACTTC; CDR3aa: CASSLGGSEQYF
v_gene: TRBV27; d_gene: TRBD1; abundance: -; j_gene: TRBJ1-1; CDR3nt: TGTGCCAGCAGACCAATGCCGGGACAGGGTTTTGGCGGCACTGAAGCTTTCTTT; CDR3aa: CASRPMPGQGFGGTEAFF
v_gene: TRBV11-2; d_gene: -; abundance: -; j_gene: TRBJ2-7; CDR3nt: TGTGCCAGCAGTGCAAGCGGTGCCTACGAGCAGTACTTC; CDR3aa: CASSASGAYEQYF
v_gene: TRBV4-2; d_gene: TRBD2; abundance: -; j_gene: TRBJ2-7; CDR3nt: TGTGCCAGCAGCCAAGCCAGTGGCCTAGCGGGGGCTAGCTCCTACGAGCAGTACTTC; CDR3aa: CASSQASGLAGASSYEQYF
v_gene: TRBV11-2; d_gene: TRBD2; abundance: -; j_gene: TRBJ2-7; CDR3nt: TGTGCCAGCAGCCATCCGACTAGCGGGGGGGGTATTGAGCAGTACTTC; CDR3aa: CASSHPTSGGGIEQYF
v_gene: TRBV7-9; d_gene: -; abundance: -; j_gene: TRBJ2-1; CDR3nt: TGTGCCAGCAGCTTAAGCGGCGGGCCCTCCTACAATGAGCAGTTCTTC; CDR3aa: CASSLSGGPSYNEQFF
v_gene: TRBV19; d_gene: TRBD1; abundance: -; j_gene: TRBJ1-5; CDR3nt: TGTGCCAGTAGGGGACAGTATAGCAATCAGCCCCAGCATTTT; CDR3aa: CASRGQYSNQPQHF
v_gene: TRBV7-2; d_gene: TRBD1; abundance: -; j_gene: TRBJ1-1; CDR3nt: TGTGCCAGCAGGAGGAGGGACAGGGGCCTCCTCCGTCGAGCTTTCTTT; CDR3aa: CASRRRDRGLLRRAFF
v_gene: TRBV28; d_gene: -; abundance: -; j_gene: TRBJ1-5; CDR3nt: TGTGCCAGCAGCCTATTCGGGTGGCATCAGCCCCAGCATTTT; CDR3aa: CASSLFGWHQPQHF
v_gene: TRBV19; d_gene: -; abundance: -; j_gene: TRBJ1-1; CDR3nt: TGTGCCAGTACCCCCGGGGGGCCCACTGAAGCTTTCTTT; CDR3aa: CASTPGGPTEAFF
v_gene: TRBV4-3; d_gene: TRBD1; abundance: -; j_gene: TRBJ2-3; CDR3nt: TGCGCCAGCAGCCCACCCGGGACAGGAACAGATACGCAGTATTTT; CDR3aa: CASSPPGTGTDTQYF
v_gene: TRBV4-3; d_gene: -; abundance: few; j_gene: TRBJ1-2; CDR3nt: TGCGCCAGCAGCCAAGATCGGGTCTCGGTGAACAATGGCTACACCTTC; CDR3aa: CASSQDRVSVNNGYTF
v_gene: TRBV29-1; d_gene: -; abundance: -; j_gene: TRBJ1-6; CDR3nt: TGCAGCGAATCGTCACCCCTCCACTTT; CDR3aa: CSESSPLHF
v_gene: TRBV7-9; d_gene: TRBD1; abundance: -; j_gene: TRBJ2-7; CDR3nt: TGTGCCAGCAGCTCCCCGGGTTCGGGACAGTCCTCCTACGAGCAGTACTTC; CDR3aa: CASSSPGSGQSSYEQYF
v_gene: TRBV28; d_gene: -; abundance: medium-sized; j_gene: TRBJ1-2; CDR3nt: TGTGCCAGCAGTTTTCGGGCAGGGGAGTCCACCACGCTGAACTATGGCTACACCTTC; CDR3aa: CASSFRAGESTTLNYGYTF
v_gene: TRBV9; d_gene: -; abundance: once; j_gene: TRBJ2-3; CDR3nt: TGTGCCAGCAGTGATTCCTCCTTCAGGGTTAGCACAGATACGCAGTATTTT; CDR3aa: CASSDSSFRVSTDTQYF
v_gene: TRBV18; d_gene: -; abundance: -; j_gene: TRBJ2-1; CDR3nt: TGTGCCAGCTCACCGGGATCACAGGGAGTATATTACGGCTACAATGAGCAGTTCTTC; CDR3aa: CASSPGSQGVYYGYNEQFF
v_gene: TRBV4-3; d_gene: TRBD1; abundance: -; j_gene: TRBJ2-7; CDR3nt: TGCGCCAGCAGCCAATACAGGGGAACCTACGAGCAGTACTTC; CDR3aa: CASSQYRGTYEQYF
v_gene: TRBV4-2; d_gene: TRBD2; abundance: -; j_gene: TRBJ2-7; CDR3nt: TGTGCCAGCAGCCAAGAGCTGGGACTAGCTAACTACGAGCAGTACTTC; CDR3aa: CASSQELGLANYEQYF
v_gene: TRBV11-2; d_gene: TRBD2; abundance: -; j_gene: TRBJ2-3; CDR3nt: TGTGCCAGCAGCTCCCCCCGACTAGCGGGCACGCAGTATTTT; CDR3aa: CASSSPRLAGTQYF
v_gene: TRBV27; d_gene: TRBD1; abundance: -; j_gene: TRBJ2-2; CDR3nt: TGTGCCAGCACTTTTACCCGGACAGGAAGAGGCACCGGGGAGCTGTTTTTT; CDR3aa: CASTFTRTGRGTGELFF
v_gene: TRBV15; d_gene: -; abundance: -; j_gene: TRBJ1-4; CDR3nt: TGTGCCACCAGCAGAGACCGGACAGAGTATGAAAAACTGTTTTTT; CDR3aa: CATSRDRTEYEKLFF
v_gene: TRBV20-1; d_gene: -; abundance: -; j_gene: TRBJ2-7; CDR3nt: TGCAGTGCGGGGGCCCACGAGCAGTACTTC; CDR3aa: CSAGAHEQYF
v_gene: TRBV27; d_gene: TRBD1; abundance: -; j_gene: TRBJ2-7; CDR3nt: TGTGCCAGCAGTCCAGGGACAGGGTTGATCGCCTACGAGCAGTACTTC; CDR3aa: CASSPGTGLIAYEQYF
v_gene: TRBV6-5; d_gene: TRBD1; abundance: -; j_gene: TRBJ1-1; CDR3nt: TGTGCCAGCAGTTACGAGACAGGGGGCTTGAACACTGAAGCTTTCTTT; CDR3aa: CASSYETGGLNTEAFF
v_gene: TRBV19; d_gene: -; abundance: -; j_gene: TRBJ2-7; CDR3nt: TGTGCCAGTAGTATAAACACCGCCTACGAGCAGTACTTC; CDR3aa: CASSINTAYEQYF
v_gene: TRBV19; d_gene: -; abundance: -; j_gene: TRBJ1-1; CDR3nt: TGTGCCAGTAGTCCTCGACGAGGTGAAGCTTTCTTT; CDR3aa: CASSPRRGEAFF
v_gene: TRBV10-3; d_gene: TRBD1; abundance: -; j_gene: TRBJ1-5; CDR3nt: TGTGCCATCAGTGAGTCGCCAGGACAGGGGGATCAGCCCCAGCATTTT; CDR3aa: CAISESPGQGDQPQHF
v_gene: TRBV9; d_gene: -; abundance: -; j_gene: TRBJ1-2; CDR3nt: TGTGCCAGCAGCAGTCCGGGGGATGGCTACACCTTC; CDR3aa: CASSSPGDGYTF
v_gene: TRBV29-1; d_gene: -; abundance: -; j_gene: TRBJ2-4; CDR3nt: TGCAGCGTTGCCCCCACGGCGGGCGGGAACATTCAGTACTTC; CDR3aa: CSVAPTAGGNIQYF